This T cell receptor (beta chain) emerged from a study of blood T cell repertoires in COVID-19. Here immunoSEQ multiplex PCR was the method, and the copy in TCRdb shows in-frame clones only, minus some. The table shows over 250,000 clones, with more than 80% occurring only once. Trimming removed 4 bases from V and 4 bases from J; junction bases left unmatched: 4. This CDR3 is 14 amino acids long. Germline V lookup: CDR1 SGHRS, CDR2 YFSETQ. The rearrangement links TRBV5-1 to TRBJ2-1, with TRBD2 identical over 8 bases. The sequence came from a woman aged 25 to 45 who had recovered from COVID-19. Sequencing was carried out using PBMCs or T cells enriched from blood (not recorded which). This chain's CDR3 is CASSELAVYNEQFF. The CDR3 DNA sequence: TGCGCCAGCAGCGAACTAGCGGTTTACAATGAGCAGTTCTTC.